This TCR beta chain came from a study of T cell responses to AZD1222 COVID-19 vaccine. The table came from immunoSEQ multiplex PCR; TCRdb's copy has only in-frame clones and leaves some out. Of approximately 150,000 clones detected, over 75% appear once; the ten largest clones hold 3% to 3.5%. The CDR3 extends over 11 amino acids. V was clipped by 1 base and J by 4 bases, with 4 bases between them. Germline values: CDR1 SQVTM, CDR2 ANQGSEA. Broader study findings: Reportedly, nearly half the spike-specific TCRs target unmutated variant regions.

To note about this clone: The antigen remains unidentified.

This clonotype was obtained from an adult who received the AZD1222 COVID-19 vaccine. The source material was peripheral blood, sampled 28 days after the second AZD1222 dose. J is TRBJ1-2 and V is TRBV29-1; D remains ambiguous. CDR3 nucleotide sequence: TGCAGCGTTGAAGGGTTCTATGGCTACACCTTC. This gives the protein CSVEGFYGYTF.